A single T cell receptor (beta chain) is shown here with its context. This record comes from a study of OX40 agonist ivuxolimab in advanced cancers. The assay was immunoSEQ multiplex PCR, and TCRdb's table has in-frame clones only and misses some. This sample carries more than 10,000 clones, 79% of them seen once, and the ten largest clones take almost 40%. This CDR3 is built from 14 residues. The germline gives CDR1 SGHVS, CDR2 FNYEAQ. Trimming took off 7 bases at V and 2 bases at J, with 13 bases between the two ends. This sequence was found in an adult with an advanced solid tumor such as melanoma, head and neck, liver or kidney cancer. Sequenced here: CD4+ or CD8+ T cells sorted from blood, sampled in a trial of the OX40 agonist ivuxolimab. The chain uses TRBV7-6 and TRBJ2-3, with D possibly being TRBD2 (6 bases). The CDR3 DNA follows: TGTGCCAGCAAGGGAGGATCTCACACAGATACGCAGTATTTT. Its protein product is CASKGGSHTDTQYF.